These T cell receptor beta chains were read from a single sample in a study of T cell changes during pregnancy in multiple sclerosis. TCRdb's table, derived via immunoSEQ multiplex PCR, lists solely in-frame clones and lacks some. The sample holds around 50,000 clones, about 91% seen once. The starting material was CD4+ T cells from peripheral blood mononuclear cells, obtained in the second trimester of pregnancy. These receptors were collected from a female donor with multiple sclerosis, enrolled in a pregnancy study. Each CDR3 is given with its conserved first and last residue. Each record gives: clone size, V gene, D gene, J gene, CDR3 protein, CDR3 DNA. A D gene is named only where the DNA matches it firmly. Not every row has a clone size; where given, it reads once, few, many or a size class.

abundance: NA; v_gene: TRBV14; d_gene: NA; j_gene: TRBJ1-1; CDR3aa: CASSRITGFRNTEAFF; CDR3nt: TGTGCCAGCAGTCGGATAACCGGGTTTCGGAACACTGAAGCTTTCTTT
abundance: once; v_gene: TRBV7-2; d_gene: NA; j_gene: TRBJ1-2; CDR3aa: CASSPPLYGYTF; CDR3nt: TGTGCCAGCAGCCCCCCACTCTATGGCTACACCTTC
abundance: once; v_gene: TRBV5-1; d_gene: TRBD1; j_gene: TRBJ1-2; CDR3aa: CASSSGTGNYGYTF; CDR3nt: TGCGCCAGCAGCTCCGGGACAGGGAACTATGGCTACACCTTC
abundance: NA; v_gene: TRBV4-2; d_gene: NA; j_gene: TRBJ2-4; CDR3aa: CASSQDFGDTKNIQYF; CDR3nt: TGTGCCAGCAGCCAAGATTTTGGCGACACCAAAAACATTCAGTACTTC
abundance: NA; v_gene: TRBV18; d_gene: NA; j_gene: TRBJ1-2; CDR3aa: CASSIETPVPISGYTF; CDR3nt: TGTGCCAGCTCCATCGAGACACCAGTTCCAATTTCTGGCTACACCTTC
abundance: NA; v_gene: TRBV5-1; d_gene: TRBD2; j_gene: TRBJ2-1; CDR3aa: CASRLPGGGPHNEQFF; CDR3nt: TGCGCCAGTCGACTCCCCGGCGGGGGGCCCCACAATGAGCAGTTCTTC
abundance: NA; v_gene: TRBV14; d_gene: TRBD2; j_gene: TRBJ2-3; CDR3aa: CASSQEAKLAGGSTDTQYF; CDR3nt: TGTGCCAGCAGCCAAGAAGCGAAACTAGCGGGAGGGAGCACAGATACGCAGTATTTT
abundance: NA; v_gene: TRBV6-5; d_gene: TRBD1; j_gene: TRBJ1-1; CDR3aa: CASSLGGQLNTEAFF; CDR3nt: TGTGCCAGCAGTTTAGGGGGACAGCTGAACACTGAAGCTTTCTTT
abundance: NA; v_gene: TRBV10-3; d_gene: NA; j_gene: TRBJ1-1; CDR3aa: CAISERGNTEAFF; CDR3nt: TGTGCCATCAGTGAGAGAGGGAACACTGAAGCTTTCTTT
abundance: NA; v_gene: TRBV6-5; d_gene: NA; j_gene: TRBJ2-1; CDR3aa: CASRISGVHNEQFF; CDR3nt: TGTGCCAGCAGAATTAGCGGCGTTCACAATGAGCAGTTCTTC
abundance: NA; v_gene: TRBV20-1; d_gene: TRBD2; j_gene: TRBJ2-1; CDR3aa: CSARAGGLFF; CDR3nt: TGCAGTGCTAGGGCGGGAGGGCTGTTCTTC
abundance: NA; v_gene: TRBV27; d_gene: TRBD2; j_gene: TRBJ2-1; CDR3aa: CASSPRFLAGYNEQFF; CDR3nt: TGTGCCAGCAGTCCCCGGTTCCTAGCGGGATACAATGAGCAGTTCTTC
abundance: NA; v_gene: TRBV29-1; d_gene: TRBD1; j_gene: TRBJ1-2; CDR3aa: CSVKFRTGLYGYTF; CDR3nt: TGCAGCGTCAAGTTCCGGACAGGGCTCTATGGCTACACCTTC
abundance: NA; v_gene: TRBV7-9; d_gene: TRBD1; j_gene: TRBJ1-3; CDR3aa: CASSDRRPGGLAGNTIYF; CDR3nt: TGTGCCAGCAGCGACCGAAGGCCAGGGGGATTGGCTGGAAACACCATATATTTT
abundance: NA; v_gene: TRBV6-1; d_gene: TRBD1; j_gene: TRBJ1-1; CDR3aa: CASSWGTDEAFF; CDR3nt: TGTGCCAGCAGTTGGGGGACAGATGAAGCTTTCTTT
abundance: NA; v_gene: TRBV18; d_gene: NA; j_gene: TRBJ2-7; CDR3aa: CASSPPLSYEQYF; CDR3nt: TGTGCCAGCTCACCACCGTTATCCTACGAGCAGTACTTC